This T cell receptor beta chain stems from a study of CD8+ T cells in alopecia areata. The germline gives CDR1 LNHDA, CDR2 SQIVND (reference sequence). The ends were cut back, 5 bases at V and 5 bases at J, with 18 bases in the middle. The CDR3 has 15 residues. Extracted RNA was reverse transcribed into cDNA, the sequencing template. Clones were read by immunoSEQ multiplex PCR, and TCRdb kept only the in-frame ones, dropping some. The table lists around 190,000 clones, more than 55% of them singletons. The rearrangement links TRBV19 to TRBJ1-2; D gene unclear. This TCR derives from a human donor in good health. Sample: CD8+ T cells sorted from blood. In DNA form, the CDR3 reads TGTGCCAGTAGTGCGGCTTCCACTCCCACGTATGGCTACACCTTC. This gives the protein CASSAASTPTYGYTF. The full variable domain, completed using reference TRBV19 and TRBJ1-2, is DGGITQSPKYLFRKEGQNVTLSCEQNLNHDAMYWYRQDPGQGLRLIYYSQIVNDFQKGDIAEGYSVSREKKESFPLTVTSAQKNPTAFYLCASSAASTPTYGYTFGSGTRLTVV.